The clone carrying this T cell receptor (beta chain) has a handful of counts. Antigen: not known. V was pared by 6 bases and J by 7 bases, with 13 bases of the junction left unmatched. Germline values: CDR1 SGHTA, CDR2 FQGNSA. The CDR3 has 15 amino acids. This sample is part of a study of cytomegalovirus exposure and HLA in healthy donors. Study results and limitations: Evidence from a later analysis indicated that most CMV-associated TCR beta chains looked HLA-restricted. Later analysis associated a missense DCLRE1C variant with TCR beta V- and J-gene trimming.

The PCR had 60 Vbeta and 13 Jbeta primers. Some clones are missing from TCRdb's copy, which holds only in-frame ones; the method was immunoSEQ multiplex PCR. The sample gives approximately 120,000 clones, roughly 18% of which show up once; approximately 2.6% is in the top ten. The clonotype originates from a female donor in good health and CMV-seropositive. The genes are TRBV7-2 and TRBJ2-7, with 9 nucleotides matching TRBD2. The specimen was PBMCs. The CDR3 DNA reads TGTGCCAGCAGACCGGGGGTAGCGGGGGCCTGGGAGCAGTACTTC. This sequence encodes CASRPGVAGAWEQYF.